Shown below are 22 T cell receptor beta chains from a single sample sequenced in a study of cytomegalovirus exposure and HLA in healthy donors. Both 60 Vbeta primers and 13 Jbeta primers went into the PCR. Libraries were prepared by immunoSEQ multiplex PCR; TCRdb keeps only in-frame clonotypes and omits some of them. The top ten hold roughly 5% of the sample, which has more than 70,000 clones, around 80% seen once. Sequenced sample: PBMCs. The receptor set was obtained from a man aged 30 to 39 in good health and CMV-seropositive.

The count of this clone is one. This chain uses TRBV29-1 with TRBJ2-7; TRBD2 matches at 10 bases. From germline, CDR1 is SQVTM and CDR2 ANQGSEA. This CDR3 is built from 15 residues. The trim removed 5 bases at V and 7 bases at J, leaving 14 bases unmatched. The CDR3 spells CSVRRGLAGDSEQYF. The CDR3 nucleotides are TGCAGCGTTCGCCGTGGGCTAGCGGGAGATTCGGAGCAGTACTTC.

The genes are TRBV27 and TRBJ1-2, with TRBD1 matching 9 bases. The CDR3 covers 15 residues. Germline CDR1 and CDR2: MNHEY and SMNVEV (reference sequence). The V segment lost 5 bases and the J segment 6 bases; nucleotides outside the gene matches: 10. The CDR3 DNA follows: TGTGCCAGCAGTGGGGGGACAGGGAGGAGTCATGGCTACACCTTC. It encodes CASSGGTGRSHGYTF.

The chain joins TRBV9 to TRBJ2-3; TRBD1 is a possible D gene (6 bases). The CDR3 extends over 12 amino acids. Trimming took off 5 bases at V and 6 bases at J, with 10 bases between the two ends. Per the germline V gene, CDR1 is SGDLS and CDR2 is YYNGEE. The CDR3 spells CASRGASDTQYF. CDR3 nucleotide sequence: TGTGCCAGCAGGGGGGCTTCGGATACGCAGTATTTT.

The count of this clone is one. V usage is TRBV7-2 and J usage is TRBJ2-7; D is uncertain. Per germline, CDR1 SGHTA and CDR2 FQGNSA. Trimming pared 1 base from V and 2 bases from J, leaving 6 bases between. This CDR3 region has 13 residues. CDR3 sequence: CASSLVAAYEQYF. DNA for the CDR3: TGTGCCAGCAGCTTAGTCGCAGCCTACGAGCAGTACTTC. Complete variable domain (other parts from reference TRBV7-2 and TRBJ2-7): GAGVSQSPSNKVTEKGKDVELRCDPISGHTALYWYRQSLGQGLEFLIYFQGNSAPDKSGLPSDRFSAERTGGSVSTLTIQRTQQEDSAVYLCASSLVAAYEQYFGPGTRLTVT.

This clone was recorded only once. This sequence joins TRBV5-4 and TRBJ2-3, with 9 bases lining up with TRBD2. Trimming removed 4 bases from V and 0 bases from J; junction bases left unmatched: 9. The germline V gene has CDR1 SGHNT and CDR2 YYREEE (reference sequence). The CDR3 is 17 amino acids. The CDR3 DNA reads TGTGCCAGCAGCGGGAGAGCTAGCGGGGCTAGCACAGATACGCAGTATTTT. Translated: CASSGRASGASTDTQYF.

The rearrangement joins TRBV7-6 to TRBJ2-3; a weak D match, TRBD1 (6 bases). The CDR3 contains 13 residues. V was trimmed by 6 bases and J by 4 bases, leaving 11 bases between them. Per germline, CDR1 SGHVS and CDR2 FNYEAQ. The CDR3 nucleotides are TGTGCCAGCAGACCACAGGGCGCAGATACGCAGTATTTT. This translates into CASRPQGADTQYF. The variable domain in full, completed from reference TRBV7-6 and TRBJ2-3, reads GAGVSQSPRYKVTKRGQDVALRCDPISGHVSLYWYRQALGQGPEFLTYFNYEAQQDKSGLPNDRFSAERPEGSISTLTIQRTEQRDSAMYRCASRPQGADTQYFGPGTRLTVL.

V usage is TRBV7-9 and J usage is TRBJ1-2; D remains unclear. With 5 bases removed from V and 8 bases from J, the gap between germline ends came to 12 bases. The CDR3 consists of 12 residues. The germline V gene has CDR1 SEHNR and CDR2 FQNEAQ (reference sequence). The CDR3 DNA is TGTGCCAGCAGCCTCCTCAACAACGGCTACACCTTC. It specifies CASSLLNNGYTF.

V and J are TRBV15 and TRBJ1-4, with D unresolved. CDR1 is LNHNV and CDR2 is YYDKDF in the germline V gene (reference sequence). The V end was cut by 3 bases, the J end by 6 bases, with 11 bases between. The CDR3 contains 14 residues. The CDR3 sequence is CATSSKRSHEKLFF. CDR3 sequence (DNA): TGTGCCACCAGCAGCAAAAGGAGTCATGAAAAACTGTTTTTT.

The J gene is TRBJ2-5, the V gene TRBV7-9, with a tentative D call TRBD1 (6 bases). The J call may be faulty, since TRBJ2-7 better matches the DNA end. The CDR3 is made up of 16 amino acids. Germline CDR1 reads SEHNR; CDR2 reads FQNEAQ (reference sequence). In nucleotides, the CDR3 is TGTGCCAGCAGCTTAGCGAGGGGGAGTACCCCCTACGAGCAGTACTTC. It yields the protein CASSLARGSTPYEQYF.

The chain uses TRBV9 and TRBJ1-1; D is uncertain. Trimming shortened V by 0 bases and J by 1 base, and 7 bases separated the two germline ends. The CDR3 contains 14 residues. Germline V lookup: CDR1 SGDLS, CDR2 YYNGEE. CDR3: CASSVGRQNTEAFF. The CDR3 DNA follows: TGTGCCAGCAGCGTAGGGCGGCAGAACACTGAAGCTTTCTTT.

This clone was counted a single time. The chain joins TRBV18 to TRBJ1-5; 7 bases are a match to TRBD1. There are 13 residues in the CDR3. After removal of 8 bases from V and 2 bases from J, the junction contained 3 bases not matched to a gene. Germline V lookup: CDR1 KGHSH, CDR2 LQKENI. CDR3 protein: CASAGTGNQPQHF. CDR3 DNA sequence: TGTGCCAGCGCCGGGACAGGCAATCAGCCCCAGCATTTT.

The V and J genes are TRBV7-8 and TRBJ1-5; D might be TRBD1 (5 bases). CDR1 and CDR2 (germline): SGHVS, FQNEAQ. This CDR3 is 17 amino acids long. V was shortened by 0 bases and J by 0 bases, with 12 bases between the two germline ends. Here the CDR3 reads CASSLAPGPNSNQPQHF. DNA for the CDR3: TGTGCCAGCAGCTTAGCACCAGGGCCTAATAGCAATCAGCCCCAGCATTTT.

The chain links TRBV11-2 to TRBJ1-2; TRBD1 matches at 9 bases. This CDR3 comprises 13 residues. V gave up 4 bases and J gave up 8 bases; unmatched junction bases: 5. The V gene's germline CDR1 is SGHAT and CDR2 FQNNGV. The CDR3, as DNA: TGTGCCAGCAGCTCCGCCGGGACAGGGGGCTACACCTTC. It is translated as CASSSAGTGGYTF.

This chain joins TRBV7-8 and TRBJ1-2; D unresolved. Germline lookup yields CDR1 SGHVS and CDR2 FQNEAQ. The CDR3 totals 15 residues. Deletions cut 1 base from V and 4 bases from J, with 13 bases between. CDR3 in amino acids: CASSLGEGTFYGYTF. CDR3 nucleotides: TGTGCCAGCAGCTTAGGGGAGGGAACCTTCTATGGCTACACCTTC.

The rearrangement joins TRBV29-1 to TRBJ2-7, with 7 nucleotides matching TRBD2. This CDR3 comprises 15 residues. J gave up 0 bases and V 2 bases, and 7 bases lay outside the gene matches. CDR1 and CDR2 (germline): SQVTM, ANQGSEA. The CDR3 protein is CSVEKAGSSSYEQYF. Written as DNA, the CDR3 is TGCAGCGTTGAAAAAGCGGGGTCTAGCTCCTACGAGCAGTACTTC.

This chain connects TRBV4-2 to TRBJ2-4; D call uncertain. Trimming pared 1 base from V and 6 bases from J, leaving 7 bases between. Germline CDR1 LGHNA, CDR2 YNFKEQ. The CDR3 is 13 amino acids. CDR3 nucleotide sequence: TGTGCCAGCAGCCAAGGGAGACGAAACATTCAGTACTTC. It codes for CASSQGRRNIQYF.

The chain has TRBV28 and TRBJ2-7; maybe TRBD1 (5 bases). Germline lookup yields CDR1 MDHEN and CDR2 SYDVKM. The CDR3 length is 13 residues. V shed 6 bases and J shed 3 bases, with 12 bases lying between them. The CDR3 here is CASRRGTDYEQYF. The CDR3 DNA sequence: TGTGCCAGCAGAAGGGGTACAGACTACGAGCAGTACTTC.

The chain carries TRBV7-2 and TRBJ2-4; no definite D call. V was shortened by 4 bases and J by 8 bases, with 9 bases between the two germline ends. Per germline, CDR1 SGHTA and CDR2 FQGNSA. The CDR3 has 12 amino acids. The CDR3 DNA sequence: TGTGCCAGCAGCTCCCGGGTGGACATTCAGTACTTC. Translating gives CASSSRVDIQYF.

This chain uses TRBV4-1 with TRBJ1-5; the D gene is possibly TRBD1 (5 bases). Germline CDR1 is MGHRA and CDR2 is YSYEKL. This CDR3 has 15 amino acids. V shed 1 base and J shed 6 bases, with 13 bases lying between them. CDR3 sequence reads: CASSQGGGKGQPQHF. CDR3 in DNA: TGCGCCAGCAGCCAAGGCGGGGGGAAGGGTCAGCCCCAGCATTTT.

The chain recombines TRBV28 with TRBJ2-7; D possibly corresponds to TRBD1 (6 bases). The CDR3 totals 16 residues. Germline loops: CDR1 MDHEN, CDR2 SYDVKM. V was pared by 5 bases and J by 5 bases, with 22 bases between. CDR3 nucleotides: TGTGCCAGCAGTCCTATTCCGTTTCAGGGGTCAAACGAGCAGTACTTC. Translation gives CASSPIPFQGSNEQYF.

Here the CDR3 reads CASSQPNNQPQHF. The DNA for the CDR3 is TGCGCCAGCAGCCAACCCAACAATCAGCCCCAGCATTTT. V usage is TRBV4-1 and J usage is TRBJ1-5; D ambiguous. Germline CDR1 is MGHRA and CDR2 is YSYEKL. The CDR3 covers 13 residues. The ends were cut back, 2 bases at V and 3 bases at J, with 5 bases in the middle.

The V gene is TRBV6-5, the J gene TRBJ2-5, with 8 bases identical to TRBD2. The J call may be faulty, since TRBJ2-7 better matches the DNA end. The germline CDR1 and CDR2 sequences are MNHEY and SVGAGI. The CDR3 consists of 15 residues. In nucleotides, the CDR3 is TGTGCCAGCAGTTACTTTAGCGGGATGTCCTACGAGCAGTACTTC. This translates into CASSYFSGMSYEQYF.